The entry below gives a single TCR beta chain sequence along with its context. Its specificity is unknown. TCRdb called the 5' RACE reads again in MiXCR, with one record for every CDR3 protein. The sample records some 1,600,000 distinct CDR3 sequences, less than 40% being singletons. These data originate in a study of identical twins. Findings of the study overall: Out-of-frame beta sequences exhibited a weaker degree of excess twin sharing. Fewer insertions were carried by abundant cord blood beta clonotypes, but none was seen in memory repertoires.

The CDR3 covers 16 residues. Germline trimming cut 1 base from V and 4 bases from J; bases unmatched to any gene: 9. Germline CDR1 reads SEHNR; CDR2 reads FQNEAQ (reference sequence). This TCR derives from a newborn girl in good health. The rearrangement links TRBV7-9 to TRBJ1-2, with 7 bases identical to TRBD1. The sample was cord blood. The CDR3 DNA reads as TGTGCCAGCAGCTTAGGACAGGGATACGAGATCTATGGCTACACCTTC. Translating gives CASSLGQGYEIYGYTF.